The 24 T cell receptor beta chains below were found in one sample sequenced in a study of blood T cells in healthy people across ages. A J-beta primer mix and a sample-barcoded 5' primer were used in a second PCR of roughly 7 to 12 cycles. Using its own MiXCR run on the 5' RACE reads, TCRdb lists one record per CDR3 protein. The data hold about 1,000,000 distinct CDR3 sequences, with more than 35% observed a single time. The specimen was blood. These receptors came from a woman aged 55 to 70 in good health.

V and J are TRBV20-1 and TRBJ2-3; TRBD1 matches at 9 bases. Germline lookup yields CDR1 DFQATT and CDR2 SNEGSKA (reference sequence). The CDR3 runs 14 residues. Trimming removed 6 bases from V and 3 bases from J; junction bases left unmatched: 7. DNA for the CDR3: TGCAGTGCAACCGGGACAGGGACGACAGATACGCAGTATTTT. This codes for CSATGTGTTDTQYF.

This clonotype occurred a few times. The rearrangement joins TRBV10-3 to TRBJ2-7, with no clear D. The CDR3 spans 13 residues. The V and J ends lost 2 bases and 0 bases respectively, with 5 bases between them. Germline lookup yields CDR1 ENHRY and CDR2 SYGVKD. The CDR3 sequence: CAISEAYSYEQYF. As DNA, the CDR3 is TGTGCCATCAGTGAGGCCTACTCCTACGAGCAGTACTTC.

This clonotype was observed a single time. The V and J genes are TRBV20-1 and TRBJ1-5; 7 bases are shared with TRBD1. This CDR3 is built from 17 residues. CDR1 is DFQATT and CDR2 is SNEGSKA in the germline V gene (reference sequence). Losses at the gene ends were 1 base for V and 1 base for J; bases not matched to a gene: 10. Here the CDR3 reads CSARGEQGMGSNQPQHF. The CDR3 bases are TGCAGTGCTAGAGGCGAACAGGGGATGGGGAGCAATCAGCCCCAGCATTTT.

The gene calls are TRBV6-5 and TRBJ2-1, with a weak D call TRBD1 (6 bases). V lost 6 bases and J lost 1, with 13 bases in between. Germline V CDR1 and CDR2: MNHEY, SVGAGI. This CDR3 has 15 residues. CDR3 loop: CASRSITGSYNEQFF. The CDR3 DNA is TGTGCCAGCAGGTCGATAACAGGGTCCTACAATGAGCAGTTCTTC.

This clonotype came up a few times. This rearrangement joins TRBV7-3 to TRBJ2-1; 13 bases agree with TRBD2. This CDR3 has 15 amino acids. In germline, CDR1 is SGHTA, CDR2 FQGTGA. Trimming cost V 5 bases and J 9 bases; bases outside gene matches: 7. The CDR3 region is CASSPTSGRDGEQFF. Here the CDR3 DNA reads TGTGCCAGCAGCCCAACTAGCGGGAGGGACGGTGAGCAGTTCTTC.

This clonotype was seen ten or more times. J is TRBJ2-1 and V is TRBV9, with 9 bases lining up with TRBD2. CDR1 SGDLS and CDR2 YYNGEE come from the germline V gene. CDR3 length: 15 residues. V lost 4 bases to trimming and J lost 0 bases; unmatched junction nucleotides: 2. CDR3 in DNA: TGTGCCAGCAGCCATAGCGGGAGCTCCTACAATGAGCAGTTCTTC. This sequence encodes CASSHSGSSYNEQFF.

This chain joins TRBV9 and TRBJ2-7; the D gene is possibly TRBD1 (5 bases). Germline V gene lookup returns CDR1 SGDLS and CDR2 YYNGEE. The CDR3 covers 15 residues. V gave up 0 bases and J gave up 3 bases, with 13 bases separating them. CDR3 amino acids: CASSVAAGLVYEQYF. The CDR3 DNA reads TGTGCCAGCAGCGTAGCAGCAGGGTTGGTCTACGAGCAGTACTTC.

In its sample, this clonotype was seen once. This chain connects TRBV20-1 to TRBJ2-5; 9 bases are shared with TRBD2. CDR3 length equals 16 residues. V lost 0 bases and J lost 11; bases outside the gene matches: 16. Germline V gene data show CDR1 as DFQATT and CDR2 as SNEGSKA (reference sequence). In nucleotides, the CDR3 is TGCAGTGCTAGAGAAGCGGGAGGCCCAAAATCGAATGAGCAGTACTTC. The encoded protein is CSAREAGGPKSNEQYF.

This clonotype was recorded only once. V and J are TRBV15 and TRBJ2-1, with 9 positions matching TRBD2. After removal of 0 bases from V and 2 bases from J, the junction contained 8 bases not matched to a gene. CDR1 is LNHNV and CDR2 is YYDKDF in the germline V gene (reference sequence). The CDR3 has 18 residues. The CDR3 DNA is TGTGCCACCAGCAGAGATCACTCGCTAGCGGGGACCTACAATGAGCAGTTCTTC. It translates to CATSRDHSLAGTYNEQFF.

This clonotype was seen only a few times. V gene TRBV7-9 combines with J gene TRBJ1-1; 8 bases align to TRBD1. The V gene's germline CDR1 is SEHNR and CDR2 FQNEAQ (reference sequence). The V segment lost 4 bases and the J segment 3 bases; nucleotides outside the gene matches: 7. This CDR3 has 15 amino acids. CDR3 amino acids: CASSSSGGMDTEAFF. The CDR3 DNA follows: TGTGCCAGCAGCTCCTCAGGGGGCATGGACACTGAAGCTTTCTTT. Using reference TRBV7-9 and TRBJ1-1 for the parts outside the CDR3, the full variable domain is DTGVSQNPRHKITKRGQNVTFRCDPISEHNRLYWYRQTLGQGPEFLTYFQNEAQLEKSRLLSDRFSAERPKGSFSTLEIQRTEQGDSAMYLCASSSSGGMDTEAFFGQGTRLTVV.

The rearrangement uses TRBV20-1 and TRBJ1-5; D gene uncertain. The V gene lost 3 bases and the J gene lost 0 bases, with 6 bases spanning the gap. Germline assignment: CDR1 DFQATT and CDR2 SNEGSKA (reference sequence). The CDR3 length is 13 residues. CDR3 amino acids: CSARGSSNQPQHF. Written as DNA, the CDR3 is TGCAGTGCTAGGGGGTCTAGCAATCAGCCCCAGCATTTT.

The DNA for the CDR3 is TGTGCCAGTACCTCCTTTCGGGGGGCGGTGATCAATGAGCAGTTCTTC. This encodes CASTSFRGAVINEQFF. The chain uses TRBV7-9 and TRBJ2-1; D possibly corresponds to TRBD2 (7 bases). The V gene lost 9 bases and the J gene lost 6 bases, with 24 bases spanning the gap. This CDR3 has 16 amino acids. Germline assignment: CDR1 SEHNR and CDR2 FQNEAQ (reference sequence).

This chain joins TRBV7-8 and TRBJ2-1; 14 bases fit TRBD2. The CDR3 covers 19 residues. V gave up 2 bases and J gave up 1 base; unmatched junction bases: 7. Germline assignment: CDR1 SGHVS and CDR2 FQNEAQ. This CDR3 reads CASSLRAGLAGDSYNEQFF. CDR3 nucleotide sequence: TGTGCCAGCAGCTTAAGGGCGGGACTAGCGGGAGATTCCTACAATGAGCAGTTCTTC.

The chain carries TRBV3-1 and TRBJ2-7, with 11 bases matching TRBD2. Germline lookup yields CDR1 LGHDT and CDR2 YNNKEL (reference sequence). The CDR3 runs to 15 residues. With V trimmed by 4 bases and J by 6 bases, 8 bases remained unmatched. The CDR3 loop is CASSPRLAGFGEQYF. In DNA form, the CDR3 reads TGTGCCAGCAGCCCTAGACTAGCGGGATTCGGCGAGCAGTACTTC.

The V and J genes are TRBV20-1 and TRBJ2-7, with 8 bases lining up with TRBD1. The assigned J gene may be wrong: the sequence end matches TRBJ2-5 better. Germline CDR1 reads DFQATT; CDR2 reads SNEGSKA (reference sequence). The CDR3 has 15 amino acids. The CDR3, as DNA: TGCAGTGCTAGAGATCCCCAGGGGGCGGGAGAGACCCAGTACTTC. Translated, it gives CSARDPQGAGETQYF.

The rearrangement links TRBV25-1 to TRBJ2-4, with D perhaps matching TRBD1 (6 bases). Near its end, the DNA agrees better with TRBJ2-7, so the J call may be wrong. The germline V gene encodes CDR1 MGHDK and CDR2 SYGVNS. The CDR3 sequence is 13 residues long. CDR3 in amino acids: CASTTTGAYEQYF. The CDR3 nucleotides read TGTGCCAGCACTACGACAGGAGCCTACGAGCAGTACTTC.

This clonotype showed up many times. The chain has TRBV29-1 and TRBJ2-5, with D tentatively TRBD2 (6 bases). The V end lost 1 base, the J end lost 2 bases, and 14 bases lay between the germline ends. In germline, CDR1 is SQVTM, CDR2 ANQGSEA. The CDR3 runs to 15 residues. CDR3 bases: TGCAGCGTTGAAGCCGGACTACACCAACAAGAGACCCAGTACTTC. It encodes CSVEAGLHQQETQYF.

In its sample, this clonotype was seen a few times. The chain employs TRBV4-2 and TRBJ1-1; TRBD1 matches at 12 bases. V shed 0 bases and J 0 bases; nucleotides not matched to a gene: 5. Germline CDR1 is LGHNA and CDR2 is YNFKEQ. The CDR3 consists of 18 residues. The CDR3 is CASSQDRDRGQMNTEAFF. The CDR3 nucleotides are TGTGCCAGCAGCCAAGATCGGGACAGGGGGCAAATGAACACTGAAGCTTTCTTT.

The chain is built from TRBV5-6 and TRBJ1-4; 9 bases align to TRBD1. Trimming removed 0 bases from V and 7 bases from J; junction bases left unmatched: 1. This CDR3 has 14 amino acids. Germline assignment: CDR1 SGHDT and CDR2 YYEEEE. CDR3 region: CASSLGGQGEKLFF. In nucleotides, the CDR3 is TGTGCCAGCAGCTTGGGGGGACAGGGTGAAAAACTGTTTTTT.

The chain carries TRBV10-1 and TRBJ2-1; weak D call: TRBD2 (5 bases). Per the germline V gene, CDR1 is WNHNN and CDR2 is SYGVQD (reference sequence). The CDR3 runs 13 residues. With 3 bases removed from V and 10 bases from J, the gap between germline ends came to 13 bases. This CDR3 is CASSDRSGGEQFF. The DNA of the CDR3 is TGCGCCAGCAGTGATCGTTCCGGCGGGGAGCAGTTCTTC.

This sequence joins TRBV12-3 or TRBV12-4 and TRBJ2-3; TRBD2 matches 13 bases. This CDR3 has 16 residues. V shed 5 bases and J 5 bases; nucleotides not matched to a gene: 7. CDR3 amino acids: CASSPGLAGVLDTQYF. The CDR3 DNA reads as TGTGCCAGCAGTCCCGGACTAGCGGGAGTTTTAGATACGCAGTATTTT.

A few counts support this clonotype. The J gene is TRBJ2-2, the V gene TRBV29-1; D is perhaps TRBD2 (5 bases). Trimming removed 4 bases from V and 6 bases from J, with 12 bases in between. From germline, CDR1 is SQVTM and CDR2 ANQGSEA. The CDR3 loop spans 13 amino acids. CDR3 sequence reads: CSVAVGRAGELFF. Written as DNA, the CDR3 is TGCAGCGTTGCAGTCGGGCGGGCCGGGGAGCTGTTTTTT.

A few counts support this clonotype. This chain joins TRBV12-3 or TRBV12-4 and TRBJ1-2; no reliable D call. The CDR3 contains 13 residues. The V and J ends lost 2 bases and 2 bases respectively, with 6 bases between them. CDR3 residues: CASSLRRNYGYTF. The DNA of the CDR3 is TGTGCCAGCAGTTTACGCCGAAACTATGGCTACACCTTC.

Written as DNA, the CDR3 is TGCAGTGCTAGAGATCGAAGGCTAGCGGGCCTCTCCTACGAGCAGTACTTC. The encoded protein is CSARDRRLAGLSYEQYF. The chain has TRBV20-1 and TRBJ2-7, with TRBD2 matching 8 bases. The CDR3 covers 17 residues. J gave up 0 bases and V 0 bases, and 10 bases lay outside the gene matches. CDR1 and CDR2 (germline): DFQATT, SNEGSKA (reference sequence).